The clone carrying this T cell receptor beta chain came up a few times. This sample was included in a study of blood T cell repertoires in COVID-19. Study background: Sample material is recorded as cDNA or gDNA derived from T cells, B-cell-depleted T cells, or PBMCs.

Method: immunoSEQ multiplex PCR; TCRdb's copy keeps in-frame clones and lacks some. The table has over 350,000 clones, around 86% seen once. Germline trimming cut 4 bases from V and 4 bases from J; bases unmatched to any gene: 12. The CDR3 spans 18 residues. CDR1 SGHDN and CDR2 FVKESK come from the germline V gene. The sequencing input was peripheral blood. This clonotype was obtained from a woman aged 25 to 39 with active or convalescent COVID-19. This chain links TRBV14 with TRBJ1-3; 11 bases line up with TRBD1. As DNA, the CDR3 is TGTGCCAGCAGCCCCCTAGTTGGACAGGGGGCGGAAGGAAACACCATATATTTT. This translates into CASSPLVGQGAEGNTIYF.